This T cell receptor (beta chain) was sequenced during a study of early T cells in non-severe SARS-CoV-2 infection. Study details: Sequencing of bulk RNA from unsorted whole blood was done, without chain pairing. Study conclusions and caveats: VDJdb matches were skewed toward anti-spike CD8 T cell responses.

Individual cDNA molecules were tagged with unique molecular identifiers. In TCRdb, the 5' RACE reads were re-called with MiXCR into one record per CDR3 protein. In the table there are 21,000 or so distinct CDR3 sequences, about 5.2% of which are singletons. The sample holds many counts of this clonotype. The target antigen is unknown. Germline CDR1 reads MNHEY; CDR2 reads SVGEGT. The CDR3 length is 13 residues. V was cut by 8 bases and J by 0 bases, with 10 bases left in between. The J gene is TRBJ1-1, the V gene TRBV6-2 or TRBV6-3, with a weak D call TRBD1 (6 bases). Sequencing was performed on whole blood. The clonotype comes from an adult who was a healthcare worker with PCR-confirmed SARS-CoV-2 infection or an uninfected control (not recorded which). The CDR3 sequence: CASGGQLNTEAFF. Written as DNA, the CDR3 is TGTGCCAGCGGGGGGCAGCTGAACACTGAAGCTTTCTTT.